This record looks at one TCR beta chain sequence and its context. Its specificity is unknown. Clones were sequenced by immunoSEQ multiplex PCR, and TCRdb holds only the in-frame ones, with some missing. In the table there are tens of thousands of clones, roughly 91% of which are singletons. This specimen comes from a study of T cell responses to AZD1222 COVID-19 vaccine. Study-wide results and limits: Across spike, vaccine-associated CD4 TCRs were found, dominant at 160-218 and 743-854. Repertoires were sampled only after the peak T cell response. Donors, mostly white British, included more females; clonal diversity was possibly underestimated.

From germline, CDR1 is SGHRS and CDR2 YFSETQ. Trimming left V 4 bases short and J 2 bases short, with 9 bases between. The CDR3 totals 13 residues. This receptor was obtained from an adult in good health. This material consisted of peripheral blood, taken on day 0 of AZD1222 vaccination. This chain links TRBV5-1 with TRBJ1-1, with TRBD1 as a possible D gene (6 bases). The CDR3 loop reads CASSRDINTEAFF. The CDR3 nucleotides read TGCGCCAGCAGCCGGGACATCAACACTGAAGCTTTCTTT.